The TCR beta chain described here comes from a study of regulatory T cells in long-lasting Graves disease. Investigators prepared the TCR beta libraries by applying iRepertoire HTBI primers and Arm-PCR of CDR3 regions. In the source study's methods: Across the samples, identification revealed fewer than 75 TRBV and 11 to 15 TRBJ segments. TCRdb reanalysed the multiplex PCR reads using MiXCR and keeps one entry per CDR3 protein. It is TCRdb's table, rather than the study itself, that gives the V and J calls and clone size. In the table there are fewer than 450,000 distinct CDR3 sequences, roughly 20% of which are singletons. This clonotype was counted at least ten times. Trimming shortened V by 3 bases and J by 10 bases, and 15 bases separated the two germline ends. This CDR3 is 12 amino acids long. In germline, CDR1 is DFQATT, CDR2 SNEGSKA (reference sequence). Time point of the sample: persistent/refractory GD, antithyroid drugs over 5 years with positive TRAb. RNA from PBMCs was the source of the TCR library. The authors diagnosed Graves' disease using American Thyroid Association guidelines. An endocrinology department in Xi'an, China, recruited the patients.

Sample: peripheral blood mononuclear cells (PBMCs), taken when the disease was refractory, from a patient treated with antithyroid drugs. This sequence originates from a female donor with Graves disease. The V call is TRBV20-1, the J call TRBJ2-5, with TRBD1 as a possible D gene (5 bases). The CDR3 bases are TGCAGTGCTAGGGGGCAAGGTGGCGTCCAGTACTTC. This translates into CSARGQGGVQYF.